Below, 15 T cell receptor beta chains from the same sample are listed, as sequenced in a study of CD8+ T cells in alopecia areata. RNA extraction and reverse transcription yielded cDNA as sequencing template. Assay used: immunoSEQ multiplex PCR; TCRdb lists only in-frame clones, some missing. The data show 180,000 or so clones, with about 48% seen just once and about 10% held by the top ten. Treatment described: oral pan-JAK inhibitor, 5-10 mg twice daily. This sample comprised CD8+ T cells sorted from blood, obtained at week 24, from a patient treated with tofacitinib. The origin of the receptors is a human donor with alopecia areata.

The V call is TRBV30, the J call TRBJ2-7; 10 positions agree with TRBD1. After removal of 1 base from V and 3 bases from J, the junction contained 3 bases not matched to a gene. There are 14 residues in the CDR3. In germline, CDR1 is GTSNPN, CDR2 SVGIG (reference sequence). CDR3 in amino acids: CAWSAGTGVYEQYF. In nucleotides, the CDR3 is TGTGCCTGGAGTGCAGGGACAGGGGTCTACGAGCAGTACTTC.

This clone has more than one count but fewer than ten. The gene calls are TRBV14 and TRBJ2-7; 7 bases line up with TRBD1. This CDR3 region has 14 residues. Germline V gene lookup returns CDR1 SGHDN and CDR2 FVKESK. J gave up 4 bases and V 3 bases, and 6 bases lay outside the gene matches. The CDR3 region has the DNA TGTGCCAGCAGCCAGGGGGACAGACTTTACGAGCAGTACTTC. The encoded protein is CASSQGDRLYEQYF.

The rearrangement uses TRBV11-2 and TRBJ2-7; 9 positions match TRBD1. In germline, CDR1 is SGHAT, CDR2 FQNNGV. V gave up 5 bases and J gave up 0 bases; unmatched junction bases: 5. The CDR3 totals 15 residues. This chain's CDR3 is CASSVDRGLSYEQYF. CDR3 coding DNA: TGTGCCAGCAGCGTGGACAGGGGCCTCTCCTACGAGCAGTACTTC.

The sample holds a few counts of this clone. This chain joins TRBV25-1 and TRBJ2-2, with D unresolved. The V end lost 6 bases, the J end lost 3 bases, and 2 bases lay between the germline ends. The germline V gene has CDR1 MGHDK and CDR2 SYGVNS. The CDR3 is 11 residues long. The CDR3 loop reads CASSYTGELFF. The CDR3 bases are TGTGCCAGCAGCTACACCGGGGAGCTGTTTTTT.

This clone appeared a few times. The chain has TRBV9 and TRBJ1-1, with D possibly matching TRBD1 (5 bases). V lost 0 bases and J lost 1, with 13 bases in between. The germline V gene encodes CDR1 SGDLS and CDR2 YYNGEE. The CDR3 runs to 16 residues. The CDR3 is CASSVGQGGKNTEAFF. The CDR3 DNA follows: TGTGCCAGCAGCGTAGGGCAGGGCGGTAAGAACACTGAAGCTTTCTTT.

This clone turned up a few times. The V and J genes are TRBV14 and TRBJ2-7, with 8 bases that match TRBD1. This CDR3 region has 16 residues. CDR1 and CDR2 from the germline V gene are SGHDN and FVKESK. Trimming at V came to 5 bases and at J to 0 bases, leaving 9 bases not matched to a gene. The CDR3 here is CASSTTGQGNSYEQYF. The DNA for the CDR3 is TGTGCCAGCAGCACGACCGGACAGGGAAACTCCTACGAGCAGTACTTC.

This clone has only one observation. The chain's CDR3 is CASSRTTGGVRNGYTF. Written as DNA, the CDR3 is TGTGCCAGCAGTCGAACGACAGGGGGCGTGAGAAATGGCTACACCTTC. This chain joins TRBV27 and TRBJ1-2, with 10 nucleotides matching TRBD1. V trimming: 5 bases; J trimming: 6 bases; junction bases outside the gene matches: 12. Germline assignment: CDR1 MNHEY and CDR2 SMNVEV (reference sequence). The CDR3 covers 16 residues.

The V and J genes are TRBV7-6 and TRBJ2-1; D is possibly TRBD1 (6 bases). This CDR3 has 17 amino acids. Germline assignment: CDR1 SGHVS and CDR2 FNYEAQ. Trimming stripped 2 bases from V and 5 bases from J, with 19 bases between. The CDR3 sequence is CASSLTGTSYLDNEQFF. CDR3 bases: TGTGCCAGCAGCTTAACTGGGACATCCTATCTGGACAATGAGCAGTTCTTC.

The V call is TRBV29-1, the J call TRBJ2-7; a possible D gene is TRBD1 (5 bases). This CDR3 is 15 amino acids long. V was pared by 0 bases and J by 3 bases, with 15 bases between. CDR1 SQVTM and CDR2 ANQGSEA come from the germline V gene. The CDR3 DNA reads TGCAGCGTTGAAGAAGGAGATAGGGGAAGCTACGAGCAGTACTTC. Its protein is CSVEEGDRGSYEQYF.

A few counts support this clone. The gene calls are TRBV13 and TRBJ1-2; D gene unclear. Germline V CDR1 and CDR2: PRHDT, FYEKMQ (reference sequence). Trimming removed 8 bases from V and 8 bases from J, with 18 bases in between. The CDR3 loop spans 13 amino acids. The CDR3 here is CASRGIREHGYTF. DNA of the CDR3: TGTGCCAGCCGAGGAATACGGGAACACGGCTACACCTTC. Together with reference TRBV13 and TRBJ1-2, the CDR3 gives the full variable domain: AAGVIQSPRHLIKEKRETATLKCYPIPRHDTVYWYQQGPGQDPQFLISFYEKMQSDKGSIPDRFSAQQFSDYHSELNMSSLELGDSALYFCASRGIREHGYTFGSGTRLTVV.

On this clone: One base separates it from a far larger clone, so it is likely a read error. The sample contains more than one DNA sequence encoding this CDR3. This chain links TRBV7-3 with TRBJ1-2, with no clear D. V lost 5 bases to trimming and J lost 3 bases, with 19 bases between them. CDR3 length equals 16 residues. The V gene's germline CDR1 is SGHTA and CDR2 FQGTGA. The CDR3 spells CASSQVSLATDYGYTF. The CDR3 coding sequence is TGTGCCAGCAGCCAAGTTTCGCTAGCCACAGACTATGGCTACACCTTC.

The rearrangement links TRBV4-3 to TRBJ1-5; D uncertain. There are 15 residues in the CDR3. Trimming cost V 0 bases and J 3 bases, with 9 bases left between them. The germline gives CDR1 LGHNA, CDR2 YSLEER. Written as DNA, the CDR3 is TGCGCCAGCAGCCAAGATTCACAGTCCAATCAGCCCCAGCATTTT. It encodes CASSQDSQSNQPQHF.

There are a few counts of this clone. The V and J genes are TRBV11-2 and TRBJ2-7; TRBD2 agrees at 8 bases. The CDR3 has 14 amino acids. The V gene end was trimmed by 3 bases and the J gene end by 0 bases; junction bases not matched to a gene: 1. CDR1 is SGHAT, CDR2 FQNNGV, per germline. CDR3 in amino acids: CASSFSGGSYEQYF. DNA for the CDR3: TGTGCCAGCAGCTTCAGCGGGGGCTCCTACGAGCAGTACTTC.

The rearrangement uses TRBV13 and TRBJ2-7; 10 nucleotides match TRBD2. The trim removed 5 bases at V and 3 bases at J, leaving 7 bases unmatched. Germline-derived CDR1 and CDR2 are PRHDT and FYEKMQ (reference sequence). CDR3 length: 15 residues. CDR3 in amino acids: CASSGSGGALYEQYF. The CDR3 coding sequence is TGTGCCAGCAGCGGAAGCGGGGGGGCCCTCTACGAGCAGTACTTC. Looking up the rest from reference TRBV13 and TRBJ2-7 gives the full variable domain: AAGVIQSPRHLIKEKRETATLKCYPIPRHDTVYWYQQGPGQDPQFLISFYEKMQSDKGSIPDRFSAQQFSDYHSELNMSSLELGDSALYFCASSGSGGALYEQYFGPGTRLTVT.

This clone was recorded a few times. This chain links TRBV5-1 with TRBJ2-3; no clear D gene. The V end was cut by 4 bases, the J end by 4 bases, with 10 bases between. The CDR3 runs to 13 residues. Germline CDR1 reads SGHRS; CDR2 reads YFSETQ. CDR3 sequence (DNA): TGCGCCAGCAGCCGAACGACATCAGATACGCAGTATTTT. Translated, it gives CASSRTTSDTQYF.